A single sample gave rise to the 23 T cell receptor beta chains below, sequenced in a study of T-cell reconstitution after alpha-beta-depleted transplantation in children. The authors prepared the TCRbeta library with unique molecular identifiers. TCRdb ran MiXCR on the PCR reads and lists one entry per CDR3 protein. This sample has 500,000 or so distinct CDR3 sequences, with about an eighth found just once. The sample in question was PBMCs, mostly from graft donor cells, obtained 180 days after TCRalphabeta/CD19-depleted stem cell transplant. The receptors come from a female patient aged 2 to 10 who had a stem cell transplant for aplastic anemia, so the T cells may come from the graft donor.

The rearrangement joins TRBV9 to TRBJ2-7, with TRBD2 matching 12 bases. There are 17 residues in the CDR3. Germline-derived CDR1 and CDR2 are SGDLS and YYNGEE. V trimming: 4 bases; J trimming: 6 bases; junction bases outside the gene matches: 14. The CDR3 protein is CASSPQTSGSFGLEQYF. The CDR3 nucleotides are TGTGCCAGCAGCCCCCAGACTAGCGGGAGTTTCGGGCTCGAGCAGTACTTC.

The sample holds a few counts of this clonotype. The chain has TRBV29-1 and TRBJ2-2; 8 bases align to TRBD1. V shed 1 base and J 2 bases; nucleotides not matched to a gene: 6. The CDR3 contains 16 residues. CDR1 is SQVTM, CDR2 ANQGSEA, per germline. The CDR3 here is CSVEGRDRSNTGELFF. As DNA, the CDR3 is TGCAGCGTTGAAGGCCGGGACAGGAGTAACACCGGGGAGCTGTTTTTT.

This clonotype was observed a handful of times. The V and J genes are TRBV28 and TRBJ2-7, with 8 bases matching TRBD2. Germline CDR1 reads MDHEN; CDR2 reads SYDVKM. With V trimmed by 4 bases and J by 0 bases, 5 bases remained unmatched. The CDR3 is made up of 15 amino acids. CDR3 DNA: TGTGCCAGCAGTTCCGGACTAGCCCACTCCTACGAGCAGTACGTC. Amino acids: CASSSGLAHSYEQYV.

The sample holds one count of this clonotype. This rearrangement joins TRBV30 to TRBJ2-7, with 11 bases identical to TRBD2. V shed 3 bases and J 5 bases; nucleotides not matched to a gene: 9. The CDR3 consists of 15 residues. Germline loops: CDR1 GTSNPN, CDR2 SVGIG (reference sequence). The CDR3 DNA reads TGTGCCTGGAGCGATCCGGGACTAGCGGTCCACGAGCAGTACTTC. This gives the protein CAWSDPGLAVHEQYF.

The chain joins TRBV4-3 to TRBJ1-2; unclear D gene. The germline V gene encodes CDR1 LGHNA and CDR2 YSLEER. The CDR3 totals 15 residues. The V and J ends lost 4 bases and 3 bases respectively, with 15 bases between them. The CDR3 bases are TGCGCCAGCAGCCGCCAGACCGACGATTACTATGGCTACACCTTC. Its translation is CASSRQTDDYYGYTF.

The DNA for the CDR3 is TGCAGTGCGGTTACGACTAGCGATAGCACAGATACGCAGTATTTT. It yields the protein CSAVTTSDSTDTQYF. This chain uses TRBV20-1 with TRBJ2-3, with TRBD2 matching over 8 bases. CDR1 DFQATT and CDR2 SNEGSKA come from the germline V gene (reference sequence). The trim removed 6 bases at V and 0 bases at J, leaving 8 bases unmatched. The CDR3 is 15 residues long.

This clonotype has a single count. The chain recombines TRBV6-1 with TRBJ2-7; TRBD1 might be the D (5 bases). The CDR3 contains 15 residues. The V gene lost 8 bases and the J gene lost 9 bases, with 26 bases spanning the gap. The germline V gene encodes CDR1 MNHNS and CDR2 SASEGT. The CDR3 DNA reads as TGTGCCAGCCGAGATACCCAGGGCCTACAAGACTGGCAGTACGTC. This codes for CASRDTQGLQDWQYV.

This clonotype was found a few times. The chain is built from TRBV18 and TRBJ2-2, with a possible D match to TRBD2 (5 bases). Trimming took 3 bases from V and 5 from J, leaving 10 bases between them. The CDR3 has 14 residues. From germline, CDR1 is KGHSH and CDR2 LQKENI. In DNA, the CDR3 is TGTGCCAGCTCACCCCCCCGGGAAACCGGGGAGCTGTTTTTT. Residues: CASSPPRETGELFF.

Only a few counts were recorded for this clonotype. Here the CDR3 DNA reads TGTGCCAGCAGCTCAGACAGAGGGCGATTCTACGAGCAGTACGTC. Translation: CASSSDRGRFYEQYV. J is TRBJ2-7 and V is TRBV11-2; D may match TRBD1 or TRBD2 (5 bases each). V gave up 4 bases and J gave up 3 bases, with 16 bases separating them. The CDR3 sequence is 15 residues long. Germline CDR1 is SGHAT and CDR2 is FQNNGV.

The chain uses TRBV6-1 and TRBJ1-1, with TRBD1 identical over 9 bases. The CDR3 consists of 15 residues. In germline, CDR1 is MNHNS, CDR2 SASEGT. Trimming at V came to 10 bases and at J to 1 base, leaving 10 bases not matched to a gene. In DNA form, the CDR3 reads TGTGCCACCTCGGACAGGGGTTGGTGGAACACTGAAGCTTTCTTT. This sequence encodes CATSDRGWWNTEAFF.

The CDR3 region has the DNA TGCAGCGTTCCCCCACGCGAATTTCTGGGCCGGGAGCAGTTCTTC. This sequence encodes CSVPPREFLGREQFF. The chain combines TRBV29-1 with TRBJ2-1; D is unclear. V lost 5 bases and J 10 bases, leaving 24 bases between the germline ends. Per the germline V gene, CDR1 is SQVTM and CDR2 is ANQGSEA. The CDR3 runs to 15 residues.

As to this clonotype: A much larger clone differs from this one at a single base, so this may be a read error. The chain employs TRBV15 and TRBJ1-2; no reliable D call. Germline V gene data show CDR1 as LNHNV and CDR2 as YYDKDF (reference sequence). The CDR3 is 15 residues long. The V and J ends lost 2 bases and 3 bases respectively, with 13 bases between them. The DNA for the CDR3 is TGTGCCACCAGCAGAAGTACAGACGCTCACTATGGCTACACCTTC. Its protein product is CATSRSTDAHYGYTF.

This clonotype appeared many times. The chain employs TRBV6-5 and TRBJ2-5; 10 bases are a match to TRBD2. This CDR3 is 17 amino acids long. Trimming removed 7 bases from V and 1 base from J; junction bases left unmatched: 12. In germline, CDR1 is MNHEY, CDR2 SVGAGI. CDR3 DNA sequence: TGTGCCAGCAACAACATCATAGCGGGAGGTGTCCAAGAGACCCAGTACTTC. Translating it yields CASNNIIAGGVQETQYF.

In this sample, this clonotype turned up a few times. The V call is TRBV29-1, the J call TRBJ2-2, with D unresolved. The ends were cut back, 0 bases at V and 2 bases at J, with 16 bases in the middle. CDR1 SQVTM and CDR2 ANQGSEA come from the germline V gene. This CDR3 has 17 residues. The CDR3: CSVEDRLGWVNTGELFF. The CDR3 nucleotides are TGCAGCGTTGAAGATCGATTAGGGTGGGTTAACACCGGGGAGCTGTTTTTT.

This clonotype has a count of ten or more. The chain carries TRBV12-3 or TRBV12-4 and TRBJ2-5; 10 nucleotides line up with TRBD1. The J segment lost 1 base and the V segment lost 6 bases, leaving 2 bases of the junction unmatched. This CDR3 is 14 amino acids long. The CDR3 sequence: CASRRQGAQETQYF. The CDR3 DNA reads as TGTGCCAGCAGAAGACAGGGGGCCCAAGAGACCCAGTACTTC.

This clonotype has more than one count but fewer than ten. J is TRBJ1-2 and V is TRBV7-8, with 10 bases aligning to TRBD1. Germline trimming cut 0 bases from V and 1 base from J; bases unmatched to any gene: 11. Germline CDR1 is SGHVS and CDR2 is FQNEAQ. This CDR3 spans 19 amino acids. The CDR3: CASSLAPWDRGSFNYGYTF. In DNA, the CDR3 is TGTGCCAGCAGCTTAGCACCCTGGGACAGGGGAAGTTTTAACTATGGCTACACCTTC.

As DNA, the CDR3 is TGCGCCAGCAGCTTGGCCGGGGGGCGTTCACCCCTCCACTTT. Amino acid sequence: CASSLAGGRSPLHF. The chain uses TRBV5-1 and TRBJ1-6; D perhaps matches TRBD1 (6 bases). Germline V gene data show CDR1 as SGHRS and CDR2 as YFSETQ. V was clipped by 0 bases and J by 9 bases, with 10 bases between them. This CDR3 has 14 residues.

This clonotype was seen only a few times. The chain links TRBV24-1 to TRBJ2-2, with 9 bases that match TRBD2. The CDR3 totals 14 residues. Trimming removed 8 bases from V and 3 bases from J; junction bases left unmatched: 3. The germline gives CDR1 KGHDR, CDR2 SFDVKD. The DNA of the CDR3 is TGTGCCACCAAGGTAGCGGGAGACACCGGGGAGCTGTTTTTT. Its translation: CATKVAGDTGELFF.

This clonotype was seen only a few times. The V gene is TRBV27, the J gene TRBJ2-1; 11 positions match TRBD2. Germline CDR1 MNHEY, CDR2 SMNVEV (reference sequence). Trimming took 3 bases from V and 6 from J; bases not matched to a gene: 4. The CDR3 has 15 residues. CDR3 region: CASSFRLAGTNEQFF. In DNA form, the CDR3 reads TGTGCCAGCAGTTTCAGACTAGCGGGAACCAATGAGCAGTTCTTC.

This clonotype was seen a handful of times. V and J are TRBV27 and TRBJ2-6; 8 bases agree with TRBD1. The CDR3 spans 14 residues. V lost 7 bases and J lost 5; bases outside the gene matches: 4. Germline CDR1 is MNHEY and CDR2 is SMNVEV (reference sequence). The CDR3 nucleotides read TGTGCCAGCAAGACAGGGGTTCGGGCCAACGTCCTGACTTTC. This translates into CASKTGVRANVLTF. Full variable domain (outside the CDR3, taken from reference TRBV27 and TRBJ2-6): EAQVTQNPRYLITVTGKKLTVTCSQNMNHEYMSWYRQDPGLGLRQIYYSMNVEVTDKGDVPEGYKVSRKEKRNFPLILESPSPNQTSLYFCASKTGVRANVLTFGAGSRLTVL.

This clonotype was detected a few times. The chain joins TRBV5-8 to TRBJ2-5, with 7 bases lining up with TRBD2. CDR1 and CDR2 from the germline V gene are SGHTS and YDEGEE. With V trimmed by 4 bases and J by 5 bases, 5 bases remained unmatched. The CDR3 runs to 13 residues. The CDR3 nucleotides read TGTGCCAGCAGCCTAGGGACTACGGAGACCCAGTACTTC. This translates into CASSLGTTETQYF.

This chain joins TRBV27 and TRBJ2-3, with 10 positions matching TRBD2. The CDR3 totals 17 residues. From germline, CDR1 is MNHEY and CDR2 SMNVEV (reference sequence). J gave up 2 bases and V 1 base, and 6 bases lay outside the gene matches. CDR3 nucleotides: TGTGCCAGCAGTTTATGGGCTAGCGGGAGAGTCACAGATACGCAGTATTTT. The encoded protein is CASSLWASGRVTDTQYF.

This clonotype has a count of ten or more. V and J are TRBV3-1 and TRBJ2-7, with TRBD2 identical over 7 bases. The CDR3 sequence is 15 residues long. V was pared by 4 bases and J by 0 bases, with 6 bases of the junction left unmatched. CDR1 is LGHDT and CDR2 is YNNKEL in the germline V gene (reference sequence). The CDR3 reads CASSPSGDPSYEQYF. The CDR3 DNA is TGTGCCAGCAGCCCCAGCGGGGACCCCTCCTACGAGCAGTACTTC.